This T cell receptor (beta chain) was sequenced during a study of CD4 T cells in relation to SARS-CoV-2 and coronaviruses. About the research overall: The negative reference was HIV-1 Nef peptide pool or peptide-free culture. Findings of the study overall: Monoreactive clones expanded significantly more to SARS-CoV-2 than crossreactive clones did.

Profiling relied on immunoSEQ multiplex PCR, and the TCRdb table lists in-frame clones only, not all of them. This sample has some 11,000 clones; 70% to 80% occur once, and the top ten carry over 15%. The CDR3 has 17 residues. In its sample, this clone was seen once. Its antigen is unknown. The unexposed donors gave CD4+ T cells in about 2011-2018, prior to COVID-19. After ten to eleven days of culture, CD4+ T cells were isolated. As cell numbers allowed, unexposed-donor CD4+ T cells faced SARS-CoV-2 S/N and four cold-coronavirus spikes. Sequencing input: CD4+ T cells from PBMCs, cultured in vitro. The TCR was taken from a human donor in good health. V is TRBV21-1 and J is TRBJ1-5. TRBV21-1 is recorded as a pseudogene. This CDR3 reads CASSKYPPGFFNQPQHF. CDR3 coding DNA: TGTGCCAGCAGCAAATATCCGCCGGGATTTTTCAATCAGCCCCAGCATTTT.